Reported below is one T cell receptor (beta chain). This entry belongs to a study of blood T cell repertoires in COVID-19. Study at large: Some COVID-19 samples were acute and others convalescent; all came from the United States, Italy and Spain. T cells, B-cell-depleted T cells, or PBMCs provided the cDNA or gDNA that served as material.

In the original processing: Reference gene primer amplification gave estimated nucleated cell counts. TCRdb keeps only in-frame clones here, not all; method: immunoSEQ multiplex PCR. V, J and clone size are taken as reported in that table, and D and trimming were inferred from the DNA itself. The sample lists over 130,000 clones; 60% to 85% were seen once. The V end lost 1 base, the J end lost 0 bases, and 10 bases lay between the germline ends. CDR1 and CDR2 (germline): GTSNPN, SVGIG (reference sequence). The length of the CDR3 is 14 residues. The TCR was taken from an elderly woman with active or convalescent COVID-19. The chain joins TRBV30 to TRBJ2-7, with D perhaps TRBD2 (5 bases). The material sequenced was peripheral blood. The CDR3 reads CAWSEGLSSYEQYF. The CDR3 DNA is TGTGCCTGGAGTGAAGGACTGAGCTCCTACGAGCAGTACTTC.